This is a list of T cell receptor beta chains from one sample in a study of cytomegalovirus exposure and HLA in healthy donors. Clones were read by immunoSEQ multiplex PCR, and TCRdb kept only the in-frame ones, dropping some. This sample contains 100,000 to 150,000 clones. Sequenced material: PBMCs. These receptors all come from a man aged 25-45 years in good health and CMV-seronegative. CDR3s include the opening cysteine and the closing phenylalanine or tryptophan. A D gene is named only where the DNA matches it firmly.

13,-,TRBJ1-1,TRBV27,CASSLNGQNEAFF,TGTGCCAGCAGTTTAAACGGACAGAACGAAGCTTTCTTT
19,TRBD2,TRBJ2-2,TRBV30,CAWSFYTGLAGEPAGELFF,TGTGCCTGGAGTTTTTACACAGGACTAGCGGGAGAACCGGCCGGGGAGCTGTTTTTT
16,TRBD2,TRBJ2-2,TRBV30,CAWSVPGLAVTGELFF,TGTGCCTGGAGTGTACCTGGACTAGCGGTGACCGGGGAGCTGTTTTTT
16,-,TRBJ1-2,TRBV30,CAWSPPAAIANYGYTF,TGTGCCTGGAGTCCACCGGCGGCGATCGCTAACTATGGCTACACCTTC
13,-,TRBJ2-1,TRBV11-2,CASSSGLFNEQFF,TGTGCCAGCAGCTCGGGACTTTTCAATGAGCAGTTCTTC
12,-,TRBJ2-7,TRBV29-1,CSVVETDYEQYF,TGCAGCGTTGTAGAGACAGACTACGAGCAGTACTTC
13,-,TRBJ2-1,TRBV29-1,CSVCIPSYNEQFF,TGCAGCGTTTGTATTCCTTCCTACAATGAGCAGTTCTTC
14,TRBD1,TRBJ1-1,TRBV5-1,CASSGGGAEFEAFF,TGCGCCAGCAGCGGAGGGGGCGCTGAATTCGAAGCTTTCTTT
13,-,TRBJ2-7,TRBV21-1,CASSPVGGYEQYF,TGTGCCAGCAGCCCAGTGGGGGGGTACGAGCAGTACTTC
10,-,TRBJ2-3,TRBV6-4,CASSTNTQYF,TGTGCCAGCAGTACAAATACGCAGTATTTT
14,TRBD1,TRBJ1-2,TRBV28,CASSTGAYGYGYTF,TGTGCCAGTTCCACAGGGGCCTATGGCTATGGCTACACCTTC
14,TRBD1,TRBJ1-5,TRBV6-1,CASITGGGNQPQHF,TGTGCCAGCATCACAGGGGGTGGAAATCAGCCCCAGCATTTT
15,TRBD1,TRBJ2-7,TRBV4-2,CASSQGRTGAHEQYF,TGTGCCAGCAGCCAAGGTCGGACAGGGGCCCACGAGCAGTACTTC